This T cell receptor (beta chain) was captured in a study of Ad26.COV2.S vaccination and SARS-CoV-2 variants. The table came from immunoSEQ multiplex PCR; TCRdb's copy has only in-frame clones and leaves some out. The table has about 680,000 clones, roughly nine tenths seen once; the top ten hold around 1.5%. Stated treatment: about 20 received Ad26.COV2.S at low or high dose, single or two shots; several received placebo; per-sample allocation not given. After the first vaccine or placebo injection, samples were drawn on day 63. A Boston donor was an adult aged 18-55 years. V lost 2 bases and J 9 bases, leaving 20 bases between the germline ends. Per germline, CDR1 MNHEY and CDR2 SVGAGI. The CDR3 extends over 15 amino acids.

This chain uses TRBV6-5 with TRBJ2-7; unclear D gene. This sample comprised peripheral blood, obtained in a trial of Ad26.COV2.S vaccine versus placebo. The receptor was isolated from a person between 18 and 60 years old who received the Ad26.COV2.S COVID-19 vaccine or a placebo. CDR3 sequence reads: CASSYVAGYRGGQYF. CDR3 DNA sequence: TGTGCCAGCAGTTACGTCGCCGGCTATCGTGGCGGGCAGTACTTC.